The clone carrying this T cell receptor beta chain occurred once. What it binds is not known. The sample originates from a study of cytomegalovirus exposure and HLA in healthy donors. This PCR relied on a set of 60 Vbeta primers and 13 Jbeta primers. Sequenced by immunoSEQ multiplex PCR; TCRdb stores in-frame clones only, minus some. The data contain more than 130,000 clones, under 80% of them seen just once; the ten biggest clones take up approximately 2.8%. Study results and caveats: Investigators reported 164 TCR beta chains as tied to cytomegalovirus.

The germline V gene encodes CDR1 SGDLS and CDR2 YYNGEE. Trimming pared 0 bases from V and 4 bases from J, leaving 14 bases between. This CDR3 region has 15 residues. The J gene is TRBJ2-7, the V gene TRBV9, with D perhaps matching TRBD1 (6 bases). This clonotype originated in a male donor in good health and CMV-seronegative. Input material: PBMCs. The CDR3 DNA sequence: TGTGCCAGCAGCGTAGGGAGTCAGGGGTTTTACGAGCAGTACTTC. Its translation is CASSVGSQGFYEQYF.